This paragraph covers one T cell receptor (beta chain) sequence. Taking its sample share into account, this clonotype is medium-sized (0.01 to 0.1%). There is no known antigen for this receptor. Base qualities are not recorded, but no much larger clone differs from it by a single base. The data stem from a study of T cells in Graves' hyperthyroidism and ophthalmopathy (dated by TCRdb to about 2019). As for the study more broadly: Peripheral blood samples were taken at initial diagnosis, before any treatment was given. To identify TCR V-J signatures that set the groups apart, the researchers used a discovery cohort of 100 patients, made up of 40 to 45 with Graves' ophthalmopathy and 55 to 65 with stable Graves' hyperthyroidism. Prospective prediction of ophthalmopathy was tested in an independent validation cohort of approximately 19 hyperthyroidism patients and approximately 17 patients who later progressed to ophthalmopathy. The approximately 98 discovery patients were randomly divided into training and test sets at a 7:3 ratio. In more than 5 Graves' hyperthyroidism patients, the study also compared T-cell repertoires from thyroid tissue with T-cell repertoires from blood. Following sampling, methimazole starting at 30 mg daily was given to hyperthyroidism patients, and high-dose intravenous methylprednisolone was given to ophthalmopathy patients. TCR Vbeta CDR3 sequencing of 130 to 150 peripheral blood samples (43 ophthalmopathy, roughly 74 hyperthyroidism and roughly 17 progressor patients) is reported in the paper.

The TCR beta CDR3 regions were amplified from RNA transcripts. The first round of RT-PCR for the TCR CDR3 was performed with the HTBI primer set and the Qiagen OneStep RT-PCR kit. Libraries were constructed in a second round of multiplex PCR, after which size selection and purification were performed. Paired-end sequencing of the libraries was performed with 100 bp reads on an Illumina HiSeq2000. For the original study's pipeline: SOAPnuke was used to process the raw data, throwing out any read that contained adapters or uncalled bases, had a mean Phred below 15, or lacked an exact constant-primer or identifier match. High-quality paired reads were merged using COPE v1.2.5, and each unique nucleotide sequence was defined as a clonotype. MiTCR v1.1 was used to align clonotypes to the IMGT TRBV, TRBD and TRBJ reference segments. The analysis was restricted to V-J combinations with a frequency above 0.0001, which together covered over 99% of the repertoires. The TCS score was defined as F50 (clonal expansion) divided by E x V (chaos), with BLOSUM62-based TCRdist calculated between CDR3 peptides within each V-J. Welch's t-statistics and random forest reduced around 510 V-J features to 13, which were used in a naive Bayes classifier (R e1071). TCRdb reprocessed the public reads (quality trimming at Q25 with fastp, clone calling with MiXCR) and kept in-frame beta chains. Identical CDR3 protein sequences are pooled into one entry, listed with their most common genes and DNA. The V and J calls and clone size come from TCRdb's table, not from the authors' own analysis. This sample comprises roughly 170,000 distinct CDR3 sequences, about 15% of them detected only once. Roughly 29% of the sample is taken by the ten largest.

Broad study findings and their caveats: Most expanded thyroid clonotypes (frequency above 0.001) were also detected in blood, suggesting blood repertoires may reflect thyroid immune responses. A 13 V-J signature model separated ophthalmopathy from stable hyperthyroidism, with around 90% sensitivity and about 81% specificity in cross-validation and 80%/75% in testing. In validation, the model predicted progression to ophthalmopathy with just under 71% sensitivity and around 72% specificity, a median of around 6.6 months before onset. No statistical method was used to set the sample size in advance, and investigators knew the group allocation.

For this chain, trimming is 7 bases at the V end and 8 bases at the J end, and the number of junction bases without a gene match is 16. Reading the germline V gene gives CDR1 MDHEN and CDR2 SYDVKM. From its cysteine to its phenylalanine, the CDR3 spans 16 amino acids. Kept here is only the CDR3 DNA, which spans 48 bases and is read in frame from base 1. A patient counted as having stable Graves' hyperthyroidism if no progression to ophthalmopathy occurred over 18 months of follow-up. Hyperthyroidism patients were aged 18 to 65 years and newly diagnosed, with disease duration of less than 2 months. Any patient with an uncontrolled infection, another autoimmune disease, pregnancy or lactation was excluded. Diagnoses relied on clinical symptoms, serum thyroxine and TRAb, thyroid ultrasound and orbital computed tomography. Ficoll-Paque density gradient centrifugation was used to isolate PBMCs from about 9.4 ml of fresh peripheral blood. Total RNA was extracted using Trizol reagent, and RNA quality was assessed on an Agilent 2100 Bioanalyzer.

What was sequenced was blood. Recombination connected TRBV28 to TRBJ1-1; 10 middle bases align to TRBD1. The clonotype originates from a woman in her forties or fifties with Graves' hyperthyroidism. The CDR3 has the sequence CASTRGRDRGKREAFF. The DNA is TGTGCCAGCACCCGGGGACGGGACAGGGGTAAGCGGGAAGCTTTCTTT.